These T cell receptor beta chains were read from a single sample in a study of blood T cell repertoires in COVID-19. Sequencing was performed with immunoSEQ multiplex PCR; in TCRdb, only in-frame clones are kept and a portion is missing. The sample shows about 140,000 clones, over 65% of them seen only once. The sequencing sample was made of peripheral blood. All receptors come from a man in his fifties with acute or convalescent COVID-19. Each CDR3 is given with its conserved first and last residue. The order of the fields is J gene, V gene, CDR3 protein.

j_call: TRBJ2-3; v_call: TRBV5-1; cdr3_aa: CASSGTTLRRLTDTQYF
j_call: TRBJ2-2; v_call: TRBV27; cdr3_aa: CASSRHPRDAGELFF
j_call: TRBJ1-1; v_call: TRBV25-1; cdr3_aa: CASSDGRVRVGTEAFF
j_call: TRBJ1-1; v_call: TRBV12-3/TRBV12-4; cdr3_aa: CASSFSRAGEAFF
j_call: TRBJ2-5; v_call: TRBV5-1; cdr3_aa: CASSLAGGGETQYF
j_call: TRBJ1-6; v_call: TRBV29-1; cdr3_aa: CSVAQGVDSPLHF
j_call: TRBJ1-1; v_call: TRBV5-1; cdr3_aa: CASSPGDRNTEAFF
j_call: TRBJ1-5; v_call: TRBV20-1; cdr3_aa: CSASASGQGVFSNQPQHF
j_call: TRBJ1-6; v_call: TRBV14; cdr3_aa: CASSQERVQNSPLHF
j_call: TRBJ2-7; v_call: TRBV30; cdr3_aa: CAWSAAGGWEQYF
j_call: TRBJ2-3; v_call: TRBV30; cdr3_aa: CAWSPGHDTQYF
j_call: TRBJ2-5; v_call: TRBV9; cdr3_aa: CASSLTRQETQYF
j_call: TRBJ1-1; v_call: TRBV7-3; cdr3_aa: CASSTDRNTEAFF
j_call: TRBJ2-1; v_call: TRBV5-1; cdr3_aa: CASSLAGFVGNEQFF
j_call: TRBJ2-5; v_call: TRBV29-1; cdr3_aa: CSGGPGQGSETQYF
j_call: TRBJ2-5; v_call: TRBV7-2; cdr3_aa: CASSLARGLAGETQYF
j_call: TRBJ1-4; v_call: TRBV10-2; cdr3_aa: CASSVSGVPSEKLFF
j_call: TRBJ2-5; v_call: TRBV12-1; cdr3_aa: CASSLGGIETQYF
j_call: TRBJ1-1; v_call: TRBV30; cdr3_aa: CAWSVPDGRGTEAFF
j_call: TRBJ1-1; v_call: TRBV10-3; cdr3_aa: CAISEPKGAGGTDTEAFF
j_call: TRBJ2-3; v_call: TRBV5-1; cdr3_aa: CASGRLGGDTQYF
j_call: TRBJ2-5; v_call: TRBV24-1; cdr3_aa: CATSDRGAQYF
j_call: TRBJ2-1; v_call: TRBV5-4; cdr3_aa: CASSLASGGVWNEQFF
j_call: TRBJ1-3; v_call: TRBV4-1; cdr3_aa: CASSQEPPEGGNTIYF
j_call: TRBJ1-2; v_call: TRBV18; cdr3_aa: CASSPDRNHYGYTF
j_call: TRBJ1-1; v_call: TRBV18; cdr3_aa: CASSPRQDHTEAFF
j_call: TRBJ2-7; v_call: TRBV9; cdr3_aa: CASSATVGGEQYF
j_call: TRBJ2-3; v_call: TRBV5-1; cdr3_aa: CASRVDLATDTQYF
j_call: TRBJ2-7; v_call: TRBV9; cdr3_aa: CASSAAGTGTYEQYF
j_call: TRBJ1-1; v_call: TRBV2; cdr3_aa: CASSEGGATEAFF
j_call: TRBJ1-2; v_call: TRBV6-6; cdr3_aa: CATREGQGTYGYTF
j_call: TRBJ2-2; v_call: TRBV7-8; cdr3_aa: CASSLRVPGQGQAGELFF
j_call: TRBJ1-6; v_call: TRBV7-2; cdr3_aa: CASSFDRNSPLHF
j_call: TRBJ1-1; v_call: TRBV20-1; cdr3_aa: CSASWTGGRFGEAFF
j_call: TRBJ1-2; v_call: TRBV30; cdr3_aa: CAWSVEVVLEGANPTNYGYTF